Following are 14 T cell receptor beta chains from one sample sequenced in a study of blood T cell repertoires in COVID-19. Sequencing was performed with immunoSEQ multiplex PCR; in TCRdb, only in-frame clones are kept and a portion is missing. The table includes hundreds of thousands of clones, about 89% detected once. The sample was peripheral blood. These receptors all stem from a woman between 50 and 59 years old with COVID-19, enrolled during active disease.

This chain connects TRBV19 to TRBJ2-7; 9 nucleotides align to TRBD1. V lost 3 bases, J lost 0 bases, and 3 bases stayed unmatched. Germline lookup yields CDR1 LNHDA and CDR2 SQIVND (reference sequence). The CDR3 extends over 15 amino acids. CDR3 sequence (DNA): TGTGCCAGTAGTATGGACAGGGGACGCTCCTACGAGCAGTACTTC. Translation gives CASSMDRGRSYEQYF.

The V call is TRBV21-1, the J call TRBJ1-1. TRBV21-1 is annotated as a pseudogene. The CDR3 runs 16 residues. Written as DNA, the CDR3 is TGTGCCAGCAGCAAAAGGCAACAGGGAGGGAGTACTGAAGCTTTCTTT. Translation: CASSKRQQGGSTEAFF.

The V gene is TRBV7-8, the J gene TRBJ1-6; 8 positions agree with TRBD1. The length of the CDR3 is 14 residues. Germline V gene sequence: CDR1 SGHVS, CDR2 FQNEAQ. Trimming took 0 bases from V and 15 from J; bases not matched to a gene: 7. The CDR3: CASSLAGTGGLLHF. The CDR3 DNA is TGTGCCAGCAGCTTAGCGGGGACAGGTGGTCTCCTCCACTTT. Using reference TRBV7-8 and TRBJ1-6 for the parts outside the CDR3, the full variable domain is GAGVSQSPRYKVAKRGQDVALRCDPISGHVSLFWYQQALGQGPEFLTYFQNEAQLDKSGLPSDRFFAERPEGSVSTLKIQRTQQEDSAVYLCASSLAGTGGLLHFGNGTRLTVT.

The chain couples TRBV15 to TRBJ2-1; TRBD2 is a possible D gene (6 bases). V lost 1 base and J 0 bases, leaving 10 bases between the germline ends. CDR3 length equals 16 residues. Per the germline V gene, CDR1 is LNHNV and CDR2 is YYDKDF (reference sequence). This CDR3 is CATSRAGGNSYNEQFF. The CDR3 nucleotides are TGTGCCACCAGCAGAGCCGGAGGGAACTCCTACAATGAGCAGTTCTTC.

The chain carries TRBV5-1 and TRBJ2-4; 9 bases are a match to TRBD1. V lost 8 bases, J lost 0 bases, and 3 bases stayed unmatched. CDR3 length equals 14 residues. In germline, CDR1 is SGHRS, CDR2 YFSETQ. CDR3 residues: CASTGGTAKNIQYF. The CDR3 bases are TGCGCCAGTACAGGGGGCACAGCCAAAAACATTCAGTACTTC.

The gene calls are TRBV6-6 and TRBJ2-6; TRBD1 aligns across 7 bases. The CDR3 loop spans 14 amino acids. In germline, CDR1 is MNHNY, CDR2 SVGAGI (reference sequence). The trim removed 11 bases at V and 0 bases at J, leaving 4 bases unmatched. CDR3 sequence reads: CAATGDSGANVLTF. The CDR3, as DNA: TGTGCCGCTACAGGGGACTCTGGGGCCAACGTCCTGACTTTC.

This clone was seen only a few times. The V gene is TRBV19, the J gene TRBJ1-2; D ambiguous. This CDR3 comprises 12 residues. The germline gives CDR1 LNHDA, CDR2 SQIVND (reference sequence). V was cut by 6 bases and J by 2 bases, with 7 bases left in between. CDR3 amino acids: CASRWQNYGYTF. The CDR3 DNA reads TGTGCCAGTAGATGGCAGAACTATGGCTACACCTTC. Variable domain in full (rest from reference TRBV19 and TRBJ1-2): DGGITQSPKYLFRKEGQNVTLSCEQNLNHDAMYWYRQDPGQGLRLIYYSQIVNDFQKGDIAEGYSVSREKKESFPLTVTSAQKNPTAFYLCASRWQNYGYTFGSGTRLTVV.

The V and J genes are TRBV4-3 and TRBJ2-3, with 7 bases aligning to TRBD1. V shed 6 bases and J 0 bases; nucleotides not matched to a gene: 9. The V gene's germline CDR1 is LGHNA and CDR2 YSLEER. The CDR3 contains 16 residues. The CDR3 bases are TGCGCCAGCAGGCTTAAGGGGGCGGAAAGCACAGATACGCAGTATTTT. This encodes CASRLKGAESTDTQYF.

The gene calls are TRBV6-2 or TRBV6-3 and TRBJ2-1; 8 bases align to TRBD1. V was clipped by 0 bases and J by 5 bases; unmatched bases: 9. The CDR3 has 17 residues. The germline V gene encodes CDR1 MNHEY and CDR2 SVGEGT. As DNA, the CDR3 is TGTGCCAGCAGTTACTCGATGGCGACAGGGGCGAACAATGAGCAGTTCTTC. Translating it yields CASSYSMATGANNEQFF.

CDR3 bases: TGTGCCACCAGCAGACTTTCTCCCGGGCAGTTCTTC. Its translation: CATSRLSPGQFF. The chain employs TRBV15 and TRBJ2-1; no clear D gene. CDR1 LNHNV and CDR2 YYDKDF come from the germline V gene (reference sequence). This CDR3 contains 12 residues. Trimming removed 2 bases at V and 12 bases at J, with 11 bases between.

CDR3 DNA: TGTGCCAGCAGCGCGCTCCCCGGCGGGAGCTCCTACGAGCAGTACTTC. Amino acid sequence: CASSALPGGSSYEQYF. V usage is TRBV9 and J usage is TRBJ2-7; 7 nucleotides align to TRBD2. This CDR3 comprises 16 residues. V shed 3 bases, J shed 0 bases, and the junction held 9 bases outside the gene matches. Germline CDR1 is SGDLS and CDR2 is YYNGEE.

This clone has a single count. J is TRBJ2-1 and V is TRBV4-2, with 7 bases fitting TRBD1. The CDR3 is 16 amino acids. Germline lookup yields CDR1 LGHNA and CDR2 YNFKEQ. V gave up 1 base and J gave up 4 bases; unmatched junction bases: 7. The CDR3 sequence is CASSQARGLVYNEQFF. In DNA form, the CDR3 reads TGTGCCAGCAGCCAAGCAAGGGGGCTAGTTTACAATGAGCAGTTCTTC.

The chain carries TRBV13 and TRBJ2-4, with D tentatively TRBD2 (6 bases). The CDR3 covers 15 residues. Germline V gives CDR1 PRHDT, CDR2 FYEKMQ (reference sequence). Trimming cost V 2 bases and J 1 base, with 9 bases left between them. CDR3 sequence (DNA): TGTGCCAGCAGCTTAACCCGGGAGGCCAAAAACATTCAGTACTTC. Its protein product is CASSLTREAKNIQYF.

The chain carries TRBV9 and TRBJ1-1; 8 nucleotides align to TRBD1. The CDR3 runs 14 residues. Germline V gives CDR1 SGDLS, CDR2 YYNGEE. V lost 1 base to trimming and J lost 5 bases; unmatched junction nucleotides: 4. CDR3 region: CASSVQGARTEAFF. CDR3 nucleotide sequence: TGTGCCAGCAGCGTACAGGGGGCTAGGACTGAAGCTTTCTTT.